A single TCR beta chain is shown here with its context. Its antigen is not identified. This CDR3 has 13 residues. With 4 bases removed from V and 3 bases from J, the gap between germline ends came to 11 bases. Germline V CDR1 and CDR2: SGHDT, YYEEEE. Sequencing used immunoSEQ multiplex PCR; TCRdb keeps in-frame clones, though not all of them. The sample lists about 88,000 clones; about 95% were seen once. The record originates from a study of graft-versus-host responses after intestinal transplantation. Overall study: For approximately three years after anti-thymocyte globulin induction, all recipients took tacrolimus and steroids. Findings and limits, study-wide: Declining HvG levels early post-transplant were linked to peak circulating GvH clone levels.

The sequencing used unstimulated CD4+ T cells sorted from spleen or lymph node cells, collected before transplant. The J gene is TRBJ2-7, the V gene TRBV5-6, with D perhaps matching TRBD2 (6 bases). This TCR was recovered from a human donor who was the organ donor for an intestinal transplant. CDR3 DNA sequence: TGTGCCAGCAGCAAATACGGGGGCTACGAGCAGTACTTC. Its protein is CASSKYGGYEQYF.